This T cell receptor beta chain was identified during a study of blood T cell repertoires in COVID-19 (dated by TCRdb to 2018 to 2020). Regarding the study in general: Collaborator samples came from the United States, Italy and Spain and covered acute and convalescent phases of COVID-19. The repertoires were released in a freely available public database intended as a resource for research on the immune response to SARS-CoV-2. A de-identified subject ID, COVID-19 status, age in years and sex were almost always included in the sample metadata. Deeply sampled blood TCRbeta repertoires from subjects exposed to, actively infected with, or recovered from COVID-19 were included in the dataset. The prospective study material was composed of cDNA or gDNA derived from T cells, B-cell-depleted T cells, or PBMCs. The samples were drawn from the first 160 participants of the ongoing ImmuneRACE study and from roughly 1,300 subjects provided by 6 global collaborators. Where available, HLA class I and class II types were obtained from metadata supplied by the sample provider rather than from assay-based typing.

The immunoSEQ Assay, a bias-controlled multiplex PCR, was used to amplify TCRbeta CDR3 regions from genomic DNA. Per the original workflow: The number of nucleated cells in each sample was estimated from the amplification of reference gene primers within the assay. Sequence reads were collapsed and filtered to measure the absolute abundance of every unique TCRbeta CDR3 rearrangement. For each sample, productive Simpson clonality was calculated by taking the square root of Simpson's diversity index across productive rearrangements. What TCRdb holds here is the immuneACCESS table cut down to in-frame rearrangements. Part of the clones is not present; checked against another copy, under half of the missing clones reflect an unresolved V gene, and the others are unexplained. The V and J calls and clone size are taken from that table; D and trimming were inferred from the DNA. The sample yields around 200,000 clones; around nine tenths were counted once. Of the sample, 0.88% falls within the top ten clones.

A word on this clone: The target of this receptor is not known. Base qualities are not recorded, but no much larger clone differs from it by a single base.

Broader findings and caveats from the paper: Clinical and demographic metadata were provided uncurated, with the amount varying by source and participant.

Another Seattle source contributed samples from volunteer blood donors who had recovered from COVID-19. Collaborating institutions collected whole blood in K2EDTA tubes following their own protocols. Collaborator samples were shipped for TCRbeta analysis as frozen whole blood, isolated PBMCs, or DNA extracted from either sample type. The sequencing sample was made of peripheral blood. The origin of this receptor is a woman younger than 30 who had recovered from COVID-19.

Read as DNA, the sequence is TGTGCCAGCAGTTACTCGGGGGGGGTGGATACGCAGTATTTT. Its protein product is CASSYSGGVDTQYF. The chain joins TRBV6-6 to TRBJ2-3, with TRBD2 identical over 7 junction bases. Germline trimming amounts to 0 bases on V and 6 bases on J, with 3 as the count of junction bases outside the gene matches. From the germline V gene (reference sequence), CDR1 is MNHNY and CDR2 is SVGAGI. The CDR3, cysteine through phenylalanine, is 14 amino acids long. Only the CDR3 DNA is retained, 42 bases long and in frame from the first base.